This is a list of T cell receptor beta chains from one sample in a study of glioma-infiltrating T cells after dendritic cell vaccination. Clones were sequenced by immunoSEQ multiplex PCR, and TCRdb holds only the in-frame ones, with some missing. Here the sample spans 90,000 or so clones, roughly four fifths being singletons. This material consisted of blood, taken after dendritic cell vaccination. These receptors came from a human donor with glioblastoma. CDR3s include the opening cysteine and the closing phenylalanine or tryptophan. Each record gives: clone size, D gene, V gene, J gene, CDR3 DNA, CDR3 protein. The D gene is left open where the match is weak. Clone size is not always given. Where it is, it says once, few, many or a class for expanded clones.

>-|-|TRBV2|TRBJ2-7
TGTGCCAGCGCCCTAAGCTTTTACGAGCAGTACTTC
CASALSFYEQYF
>-|-|TRBV19|TRBJ2-1
TGTGCCAGTAGTACCTTACAGGGCGGCACCTACAATGAGCAGTTCTTC
CASSTLQGGTYNEQFF
>-|-|TRBV6-5|TRBJ1-2
TGTGCCAGCAGTTACGGGACAACGGCTGGCTACACCTTC
CASSYGTTAGYTF
>-|TRBD2|TRBV7-2|TRBJ2-3
TGTGCCAGCAGCGCCTCCGGGGGGGCTCATACAGATACGCAGTATTTT
CASSASGGAHTDTQYF
>once|TRBD2|TRBV7-2|TRBJ2-3
TGTGCCAGCAGCTTAGGTGGGGGTGGTAGCGGGGGAGATACGCAGTATTTT
CASSLGGGGSGGDTQYF
>-|-|TRBV6-1|TRBJ2-3
TGTGCCAGCAGTGACCCCGGACAAGCCACAGATACGCAGTATTTT
CASSDPGQATDTQYF
>-|-|TRBV30|TRBJ1-5
TGTGCCTGGAGTCGTAGTGGTCATCAGCCCCAGCATTTT
CAWSRSGHQPQHF
>-|-|TRBV30|TRBJ2-3
TGTGCCTCTGACAAGGCCCCCACAGATACGCAGTATTTT
CASDKAPTDTQYF
>-|-|TRBV28|TRBJ1-2
TGTGCCAGCGCAAACGCACCCCGGGTTGGCTACACCTTC
CASANAPRVGYTF
>-|-|TRBV14|TRBJ1-2
TGTGCCAGCAGCCCGGTAATTTTCGGGGGCTACACCTTC
CASSPVIFGGYTF
>-|-|TRBV7-2|TRBJ1-1
TGTGCCAGCAGCTCGAACTTGAACACTGAAGCTTTCTTT
CASSSNLNTEAFF
>-|-|TRBV7-9|TRBJ2-1
TGTGCCAGCAGCTCCCCCAGGGGGGCTTTCAATGAGCAGTTCTTC
CASSSPRGAFNEQFF
>few|-|TRBV5-8|TRBJ1-5
TGTGCCAGCAGCTTGGGGGCCAATCAGCCCCAGCATTTT
CASSLGANQPQHF